The clone carrying this T cell receptor (beta chain) was detected only a few times. The antigen is unknown. Germline CDR1 LGHDT, CDR2 YNNKEL (reference sequence). The CDR3 length is 12 residues. Trimming left V 5 bases short and J 8 bases short, with 10 bases between. The sample originates from a study of post-analysis software for immune sequencing data. The wider study: Recorded subtypes: relapsing-remitting, secondary progressive, progressive-relapsing; some patients unannotated.

TCR beta libraries were prepared from cDNA with unique molecular identifiers. Using its own MiXCR run on the PCR reads, TCRdb lists one record per CDR3 protein. The data hold 650,000 to 850,000 distinct CDR3 sequences, with 46% observed a single time. Study-wide findings and caveats: F measure clustering grouped samples strongly by preparation batch. TRBV5-6, TRBV5-1 and TRBV20-1 belonged to a set of about five TRBV segments that were more frequent in patients than controls. Among multiple sclerosis patients, normalized Chao1 diversity was significantly below that of controls.

The sequenced material came from blood. J is TRBJ2-1 and V is TRBV3-1, with TRBD2 as a possible D gene (6 bases). The receptor was isolated from a girl between 10 and 17 years old with multiple sclerosis. The CDR3 loop is CASSLLADEQFF. The CDR3 bases are TGTGCCAGCAGCTTATTAGCGGATGAGCAGTTCTTC.